One and the same sample provided the 27 T cell receptor beta chains below, sequenced in a study of OX40 agonist ivuxolimab in advanced cancers. TCRdb keeps only in-frame clones here, not all; method: immunoSEQ multiplex PCR. The sample records under 150,000 clones, around 87% being singletons. Here the sequenced sample was CD4+ or CD8+ T cells sorted from blood, taken in a trial of the OX40 agonist ivuxolimab. The source of these receptors is an adult with an advanced solid tumor such as melanoma, head and neck, liver or kidney cancer.

The chain combines TRBV7-8 with TRBJ1-3; D gene uncertain. CDR1 is SGHVS and CDR2 is FQNEAQ in the germline V gene. The CDR3 consists of 13 residues. Trimming removed 8 bases at V and 0 bases at J, with 8 bases between. The CDR3 bases are TGTGCCAGCGGAGGGAGCTCTGGAAACACCATATATTTT. This translates into CASGGSSGNTIYF. The full variable domain, completed using reference TRBV7-8 and TRBJ1-3, is GAGVSQSPRYKVAKRGQDVALRCDPISGHVSLFWYQQALGQGPEFLTYFQNEAQLDKSGLPSDRFFAERPEGSVSTLKIQRTQQEDSAVYLCASGGSSGNTIYFGEGSWLTVV.

This sequence joins TRBV7-2 and TRBJ1-2; a weak D match, TRBD1 (5 bases). The V gene's germline CDR1 is SGHTA and CDR2 FQGNSA. The CDR3 consists of 10 residues. Trimming left V 8 bases short and J 7 bases short, with 8 bases between. The CDR3 region is CASGGAGYTF. The DNA of the CDR3 is TGTGCCAGCGGTGGGGCTGGCTACACCTTC.

The chain carries TRBV9 and TRBJ2-2; D uncertain. The CDR3 contains 14 residues. Trimming took off 1 base at V and 0 bases at J, with 4 bases between the two ends. Germline V gene sequence: CDR1 SGDLS, CDR2 YYNGEE. This CDR3 is CASSVRSNTGELFF. CDR3 coding DNA: TGTGCCAGCAGCGTACGGTCGAACACCGGGGAGCTGTTTTTT.

This chain links TRBV7-8 with TRBJ1-1; D unclear. CDR1 and CDR2 (germline): SGHVS, FQNEAQ. The CDR3 sequence is 12 residues long. Trimming took off 3 bases at V and 0 bases at J, with 2 bases between the two ends. The CDR3 region is CASSFLNTEAFF. CDR3 nucleotide sequence: TGTGCCAGCAGCTTCTTGAACACTGAAGCTTTCTTT.

The V gene is TRBV28, the J gene TRBJ1-6, with D perhaps matching TRBD1 (6 bases). This CDR3 spans 15 amino acids. Trimming stripped 5 bases from V and 0 bases from J, with 8 bases between. Germline lookup yields CDR1 MDHEN and CDR2 SYDVKM. The CDR3 reads CASSRDNSYNSPLHF. As DNA, the CDR3 is TGTGCCAGCAGTAGGGACAACTCCTATAATTCACCCCTCCACTTT.

CDR3: CASSFGGDTNYGYTF. The CDR3 DNA follows: TGTGCCAGCAGTTTTGGAGGTGATACTAACTATGGCTACACCTTC. The chain joins TRBV28 to TRBJ1-2; D is unresolved. The V end lost 3 bases, the J end lost 0 bases, and 11 bases lay between the germline ends. CDR3 size: 15 residues. Looked up from germline, CDR1 is MDHEN and CDR2 is SYDVKM.

This rearrangement joins TRBV18 to TRBJ1-6; D is perhaps TRBD1 (6 bases). The CDR3 contains 16 residues. From germline, CDR1 is KGHSH and CDR2 LQKENI. With 4 bases removed from V and 0 bases from J, the gap between germline ends came to 10 bases. The CDR3 spells CASSRDTSSYNSPLHF. The CDR3 nucleotides read TGTGCCAGCTCACGGGACACAAGCTCCTATAATTCACCCCTCCACTTT.

CDR3 nucleotides: TGTGCCAGCTCTGAGGCGGGCGGCGACAATCAGCCCCAGCATTTT. Translation gives CASSEAGGDNQPQHF. The chain has TRBV28 and TRBJ1-5; D not certain. The CDR3 length is 15 residues. Per the germline V gene, CDR1 is MDHEN and CDR2 is SYDVKM. Trimming took 8 bases from V and 3 from J, leaving 17 bases between them.

The chain uses TRBV2 and TRBJ1-1, with no clear D. Trimming left V 4 bases short and J 0 bases short, with 6 bases between. Germline assignment: CDR1 SNHLY and CDR2 FYNNEI. The CDR3 contains 13 residues. The CDR3 here is CASSADLNTEAFF. In nucleotides, the CDR3 is TGTGCCAGCAGTGCCGACTTGAACACTGAAGCTTTCTTT.

This sequence joins TRBV7-2 and TRBJ2-5; D ambiguous. This CDR3 spans 15 amino acids. With 3 bases removed from V and 1 base from J, the gap between germline ends came to 12 bases. CDR1 is SGHTA, CDR2 FQGNSA, per germline. The CDR3 here is CASSFGGDRQETQYF. CDR3 DNA sequence: TGTGCCAGCAGCTTTGGCGGAGACCGCCAAGAGACCCAGTACTTC.

V gene TRBV30 combines with J gene TRBJ1-1; D not certain. The germline gives CDR1 GTSNPN, CDR2 SVGIG (reference sequence). Trimming took 3 bases from V and 4 from J, leaving 12 bases between them. This CDR3 spans 13 amino acids. The CDR3 DNA follows: TGTGCCTGGAGCCCCACCTACGGCACTGAAGCTTTCTTT. It translates to CAWSPTYGTEAFF.

The chain combines TRBV7-3 with TRBJ2-3; no firm D call. Trimming cost V 3 bases and J 8 bases, with 9 bases left between them. The CDR3 covers 12 residues. The germline V gene encodes CDR1 SGHTA and CDR2 FQGTGA. CDR3 nucleotides: TGTGCCAGCAGCTTCGTCGGTGGTACGCAGTATTTT. Translation gives CASSFVGGTQYF.

The rearrangement links TRBV5-6 to TRBJ2-3; possibly TRBD1 for D (5 bases). The CDR3 spans 15 residues. CDR1 is SGHDT and CDR2 is YYEEEE in the germline V gene. V was cut by 4 bases and J by 2 bases, with 14 bases left in between. CDR3: CASSADISITDTQYF. CDR3 DNA sequence: TGTGCCAGCAGCGCGGACATTTCAATCACAGATACGCAGTATTTT.

This sequence joins TRBV28 and TRBJ1-6; D is unresolved. Per the germline V gene, CDR1 is MDHEN and CDR2 is SYDVKM. The CDR3 sequence is 12 residues long. Trimming cost V 6 bases and J 7 bases, with 7 bases left between them. DNA for the CDR3: TGTGCCAGCAGGACCACCAATTCACCCCTCCACTTT. It codes for CASRTTNSPLHF. The full variable domain, its missing parts supplied by reference TRBV28 and TRBJ1-6, is DVKVTQSSRYLVKRTGEKVFLECVQDMDHENMFWYRQDPGLGLRLIYFSYDVKMKEKGDIPEGYSVSREKKERFSLILESASTNQTSMYLCASRTTNSPLHFGNGTRLTVT.

The rearrangement uses TRBV7-9 and TRBJ2-5; the D gene is possibly TRBD2 (5 bases). V was shortened by 4 bases and J by 5 bases, with 17 bases between the two germline ends. Germline values: CDR1 SEHNR, CDR2 FQNEAQ (reference sequence). This CDR3 has 15 amino acids. CDR3 DNA: TGTGCCAGCAGCTCCCGGGAAAAAGGACGGGAGACCCAGTACTTC. Translation gives CASSSREKGRETQYF.

This sequence joins TRBV4-2 and TRBJ1-6, with a tentative D call TRBD1 (5 bases). V was cut by 3 bases and J by 10 bases, with 16 bases left in between. The CDR3 is 15 residues long. CDR1 is LGHNA, CDR2 YNFKEQ, per germline. The CDR3 nucleotides read TGTGCCAGCAGCCAGGAGGGGTGGGAAAGGTCACCCCTCCACTTT. This translates into CASSQEGWERSPLHF.

This clone appeared a few times. This chain uses TRBV7-2 with TRBJ2-2; D is unresolved. This CDR3 spans 13 amino acids. CDR1 and CDR2 (germline): SGHTA, FQGNSA. V gave up 1 base and J gave up 4 bases, with 4 bases separating them. The CDR3 DNA sequence: TGTGCCAGCAGCTTAGTTTTCACCGGGGAGCTGTTTTTT. Its protein product is CASSLVFTGELFF.

The chain is built from TRBV19 and TRBJ1-2; TRBD1 agrees at 8 bases. CDR1 LNHDA and CDR2 SQIVND come from the germline V gene (reference sequence). V gave up 5 bases and J gave up 2 bases; unmatched junction bases: 4. The CDR3 runs 14 residues. CDR3 DNA: TGTGCCAGTAGTGCGAACAGGGGGAACTATGGCTACACCTTC. This encodes CASSANRGNYGYTF.

The chain uses TRBV2 and TRBJ1-1; D is perhaps TRBD1 (5 bases). V shed 9 bases and J shed 1 base, with 15 bases lying between them. CDR1 is SNHLY, CDR2 FYNNEI, per germline. The CDR3 covers 14 residues. CDR3 amino acids: CASLQESGNTEAFF. The CDR3 DNA reads TGTGCCAGTTTACAGGAGTCGGGGAACACTGAAGCTTTCTTT.

The chain has TRBV11-2 and TRBJ1-1; D unclear. V lost 4 bases and J 3 bases, leaving 24 bases between the germline ends. The CDR3 length is 18 residues. Per the germline V gene, CDR1 is SGHAT and CDR2 is FQNNGV. The chain's CDR3 is CASSSMGTTLGPYTEAFF. The DNA for the CDR3 is TGTGCCAGCAGCTCGATGGGTACAACTTTAGGACCCTACACTGAAGCTTTCTTT.

This sequence joins TRBV28 and TRBJ1-2; no firm D call. V was pared by 6 bases and J by 4 bases, with 9 bases between. The CDR3 contains 12 residues. Germline loops: CDR1 MDHEN, CDR2 SYDVKM. In nucleotides, the CDR3 is TGTGCCAGCAGCTCTACCTCCTATGGCTACACCTTC. Amino acids: CASSSTSYGYTF.

This clone has just one count. The chain recombines TRBV28 with TRBJ1-5; 10 positions agree with TRBD1. CDR3 size: 15 residues. Trimming at V came to 6 bases and at J to 0 bases, leaving 2 bases not matched to a gene. CDR1 and CDR2 (germline): MDHEN, SYDVKM. CDR3: CASRGTGVSNQPQHF. DNA of the CDR3: TGTGCCAGCAGAGGGACAGGGGTTAGCAATCAGCCCCAGCATTTT.

The chain recombines TRBV6-6 with TRBJ2-7, with a possible D match to TRBD1 (6 bases). CDR1 is MNHNY and CDR2 is SVGAGI in the germline V gene (reference sequence). CDR3 length equals 14 residues. Deletions cut 6 bases from V and 3 bases from J, with 15 bases between. The CDR3 sequence is CASRADSVFYEQYF. CDR3 sequence (DNA): TGTGCCAGCAGGGCGGACAGCGTTTTCTACGAGCAGTACTTC.

Only one count was recorded for this clone. The rearrangement uses TRBV10-3 and TRBJ2-7, with TRBD1 as a possible D gene (5 bases). The CDR3 totals 14 residues. Trimming removed 2 bases at V and 6 bases at J, with 14 bases between. From germline, CDR1 is ENHRY and CDR2 SYGVKD. CDR3 loop: CAISEDNRPFEQYF. The DNA of the CDR3 is TGTGCCATCAGTGAGGATAACAGGCCATTCGAGCAGTACTTC.

The sample holds a few counts of this clone. The chain has TRBV25-1 and TRBJ2-1; the match to TRBD2 covers 10 bases. The germline gives CDR1 MGHDK, CDR2 SYGVNS. Trimming took 1 base from V and 8 from J; bases not matched to a gene: 2. This CDR3 has 14 amino acids. The CDR3 loop reads CASSEWLAGDEQFF. CDR3 nucleotides: TGTGCCAGCAGTGAATGGCTAGCGGGGGATGAGCAGTTCTTC.

The chain is built from TRBV6-5 and TRBJ2-7; the D is unclear. Deletions cut 0 bases from V and 0 bases from J, with 9 bases between. CDR1 MNHEY and CDR2 SVGAGI come from the germline V gene. CDR3 length: 15 amino acids. The DNA of the CDR3 is TGTGCCAGCAGTTACTCACCCGGCAGCTCCTACGAGCAGTACTTC. Translated, it gives CASSYSPGSSYEQYF.

In this sample, this clone turned up once. The same CDR3 is also encoded by other DNA sequences in this sample. The CDR3 is CASSPGTGAGNTIYF. The CDR3 nucleotides are TGTGCCAGCTCACCAGGGACAGGGGCTGGAAACACCATATATTTT. The rearrangement uses TRBV18 and TRBJ1-3, with 10 bases identical to TRBD1. This CDR3 region has 15 residues. The V gene's germline CDR1 is KGHSH and CDR2 LQKENI. V was pared by 2 bases and J by 2 bases, with 0 bases of the junction left unmatched. The full variable domain, its missing parts supplied by reference TRBV18 and TRBJ1-3, is NAGVMQNPRHLVRRRGQEARLRCSPMKGHSHVYWYRQLPEEGLKFMVYLQKENIIDESGMPKERFSAEFPKEGPSILRIQQVVRGDSAAYFCASSPGTGAGNTIYFGEGSWLTVV.